This T cell receptor beta chain emerged from a study of neurological immune-mediated disorders (dated 2019 in TCRdb). In terms of the full investigation: Among the roughly 35 multiple sclerosis patients, approximately 31 had relapsing-remitting MS and 3 had secondary progressive MS. Using UMI-based sequencing, the study compared peripheral blood TCR-beta repertoires from patients with HTLV-I-associated myelopathy (HAM/TSP), patients with multiple sclerosis, and healthy controls. The cohort comprised about 68 subjects: some 15 HAM/TSP patients, some 34 multiple sclerosis patients and approximately 20 healthy controls. The roughly 100 TCR-beta libraries included longitudinal samples, technical triplicates and paired sorted CD4+ and CD8+ T-cell subsets alongside PBMC samples.

Libraries from unsorted PBMCs were made from 2 million PBMCs kept in RNAlater at -80 degrees C until RNA extraction. Multiple sclerosis patients were enrolled in a US clinical protocol under which disease progression was evaluated by magnetic resonance imaging. Peripheral blood was subjected to Ficoll-Hypaque density gradient centrifugation to isolate PBMCs, which were then cryopreserved in liquid nitrogen. Overall results and qualifications from the work: TCR clonal expansion was greatest in HAM/TSP patients and smallest in MS patients, who ranked below even healthy controls. The MS cluster showed no association with clinical or MRI features, and the authors stated that larger cohorts are needed. No identical CDR3 amino acid sequences were found to be shared among expanded clones across subjects, suggesting that TCR-beta repertoires were private in all groups. Repertoires from 18 of 34 MS patients were grouped by phylogenetic analysis into a cluster of related CDR3 sequences, suggesting a possible repertoire-level signature.

Worth noting for this clonotype: The antigen it recognizes is unknown. One base away there is no much larger clone; base qualities are not given.

cDNA synthesis used template-switch 5'RACE with a primer carrying a 10-nucleotide random unique molecular identifier tagging each TCR transcript. Every sequencing run covered 15-18 subjects and yielded more than 170 million TCR-beta sequences. Total RNA was extracted with the RNeasy kit. TCR-beta VDJ regions were amplified with primers for the TCR constant region and the 5'RACE anchor, using the KAPA Real-time Library Amplification kit. A first PCR added sample indexes and Illumina adaptors, and a second PCR then raised library yield. The roughly 650 bp TCR product was size-selected on a 2% E-gel SizeSelection system after Ampure bead purification. Before pooling, library quality was assessed on a Bioanalyzer, concentration was determined with Qubit, and library quantification was performed with the Kapa Library Quantification kit. An Illumina HiSeq 2500 sequenced the libraries paired-end 2 x 150 bp. To increase sequence diversity, about 24-32% phiX was spiked into each library pool. The published analysis was carried out like this. Quality-filtered reads were processed with the UMI-based MiGEC pipeline, and over 85% of raw TCR sequences were removed by the MiGEC pipeline during error correction. IMGT germline references were used for aligning VDJ genes, and each clonotype was defined as a unique CDR3 amino acid sequence together with its V-J genes. Clonal expansion, Shannon diversity, and CDR3 relatedness (CalcPairwiseDistances, ClusterSamples) were evaluated with VDJtools, and phylogenetic trees were built with CLCbio workbench. A clone was classed as expanded if it had 8 or more unique UMIs, a cutoff based on coefficient-of-variation modelling across technical triplicates. TCRdb reran the public reads through fastp at Q25 and MiXCR, keeping productive beta chains. Here each entry gathers all rows of one CDR3 protein and keeps the most common genes and DNA. The authors' filters were not applied to this entry. The sample records around 60,000 distinct CDR3 sequences, under 3.5% of which are singletons. Clones ranked in the top ten supply 7.1% of the sample.

CDR3 length: 14 amino acids, cysteine to phenylalanine. Only CDR3 DNA remains: 42 bases, in frame from the first base. CDR1 KGHDR and CDR2 SFDVKD were looked up in the germline V gene. Trimming at the junction amounts to 8 bases on V and 0 bases on J, and the germline ends lie 13 bases apart. The TCR comes from an older woman with multiple sclerosis. The rearranged segments are TRBV24-1 and TRBJ2-7, with the D gene too uncertain to name. Sequencing was carried out using PBMCs. The CDR3 amino acid sequence is: CATNPPTLSYEQYF. The nucleotide sequence is given as TGTGCCACCAACCCTCCGACGCTCTCCTACGAGCAGTACTTC.